This note documents a single T cell receptor (beta chain) sequence. Its specificity is unknown. The data were obtained in a study of cytomegalovirus exposure and HLA in healthy donors. Germline values: CDR1 SEHNR, CDR2 FQNEAQ (reference sequence). This CDR3 contains 16 residues. V lost 1 base to trimming and J lost 10 bases, with 22 bases between them. Assay used: immunoSEQ multiplex PCR; TCRdb lists only in-frame clones, some missing. The sample carries about 120,000 clones, 85% to 90% recorded once. Broader study findings: CMV antigen specificity was confirmed in vitro for three CMV-associated chains. Both high specificity and high sensitivity reportedly marked the classifier's diagnosis of cytomegalovirus status.

The rearrangement joins TRBV7-9 to TRBJ1-2, with D possibly TRBD1 on 5 matching bases. Sequencing was performed on PBMCs. This sequence originates from a woman aged 18-29 years in good health and CMV-seropositive. Here the CDR3 DNA reads TGTGCCAGCAGCTTAGTGGGCAGGGACTATACTCGGGCCTACACCTTC. It codes for CASSLVGRDYTRAYTF.